These T cell receptor beta chains were read from a single sample in a study of control samples from healthy donors and cancer patients. TCRdb's table, derived via immunoSEQ multiplex PCR, lists solely in-frame clones and lacks some. The sample includes about 170,000 clones, 91% seen only once; the top ten take roughly 1.6%. Sequences were obtained from blood. These receptors were taken from a woman aged 30 to 39 in good health. CDR3s include the opening cysteine and the closing phenylalanine or tryptophan. D genes are given only for firm matches. Rows may omit the clone size; those that give it use once, few, many or a size class.

j_gene,v_gene,abundance,d_gene,CDR3nt,CDR3aa
TRBJ1-2,TRBV11-2,once,.,TGTGCCAGCAGCGCCCCGGGGGCCTATGGCTACACCTTC,CASSAPGAYGYTF
TRBJ1-6,TRBV28,.,TRBD1,TGTGCCAGCAGTTTAACAGGGGACAATTCACCCCTCCACTTT,CASSLTGDNSPLHF
TRBJ2-5,TRBV7-3,.,TRBD1,TGTGCCAGCAGCCCCCCAGGGGGCAGGGAGACCCAGTACTTC,CASSPPGGRETQYF
TRBJ2-7,TRBV5-1,.,TRBD2,TGCGCCAGCAGCTTCCCCCGGGAGGGCACCTACGAGCAGTACTTC,CASSFPREGTYEQYF
TRBJ2-5,TRBV30,.,.,TGTGCCTGGAGTGTCTTTGGAGAGACCCAGTACTTC,CAWSVFGETQYF
TRBJ1-3,TRBV3-1/TRBV3-2,.,.,TGTGCCAGCAGCCAAGTGGGAGCGTACTCTGGAAACACCATATATTTT,CASSQVGAYSGNTIYF
TRBJ1-4,TRBV4-3,.,TRBD1,TGCGCCAGCAGCCAAGGCAGGGGGGCTAATGAAAAACTGTTTTTT,CASSQGRGANEKLFF
TRBJ1-3,TRBV28,.,.,TGTGCCAGCACTCCAACAGGGTCTGGAAACACCATATATTTT,CASTPTGSGNTIYF
TRBJ1-1,TRBV6-1,.,.,TGTGCCAGCAGTGAAACTCGGGGCACTGAAGCTTTCTTT,CASSETRGTEAFF
TRBJ2-3,TRBV2,.,TRBD2,TGTGCCAGCAGTGAAAGGAGCGGGACTAGCACAGATACGCAGTATTTT,CASSERSGTSTDTQYF